The 15 T cell receptor beta chains presented below share a single source sample, sequenced in a study of blood T cell repertoires in COVID-19. Here immunoSEQ multiplex PCR was the method, and the copy in TCRdb shows in-frame clones only, minus some. Of over 110,000 clones listed, around 88% are singletons. Material: peripheral blood. The origin of the receptors is a human donor in a cohort sampled during active COVID-19.

The chain employs TRBV18 and TRBJ1-1; D is undetermined. The CDR3 runs 13 residues. Per germline, CDR1 KGHSH and CDR2 LQKENI. Deletions cut 3 bases from V and 1 base from J, with 6 bases between. The CDR3 loop reads CASSPEGNTEAFF. The CDR3 DNA is TGTGCCAGCTCACCGGAGGGGAACACTGAAGCTTTCTTT.

V gene TRBV5-4 combines with J gene TRBJ1-6, with D possibly TRBD1 on 6 matching bases. The germline V gene encodes CDR1 SGHNT and CDR2 YYREEE (reference sequence). The CDR3 runs 14 residues. V lost 1 base and J 7 bases, leaving 9 bases between the germline ends. CDR3 loop: CASSLNRENSPLHF. DNA for the CDR3: TGTGCCAGCAGCTTGAACAGGGAGAATTCACCCCTCCACTTT.

DNA of the CDR3: TGCGCCAGCAGCCAAGGATTTCTAGCGGGGAGTTCCTACAATGAGCAGTTCTTC. It codes for CASSQGFLAGSSYNEQFF. The chain recombines TRBV4-1 with TRBJ2-1; 9 bases are shared with TRBD2. This CDR3 is 18 amino acids long. Unmatched junction bases numbered 8, after V lost 1 base and J lost 1 base. From germline, CDR1 is MGHRA and CDR2 YSYEKL.

The V call is TRBV6-2 or TRBV6-3, the J call TRBJ2-7; 7 nucleotides line up with TRBD2. The CDR3 runs 14 residues. With 5 bases clipped from V and 3 bases from J, the junction kept 7 bases outside the gene matches. CDR1 is MNHEY, CDR2 SVGEGT, per germline. As DNA, the CDR3 is TGTGCCAGCAGTCACCCGGGGGGTGGCTACGAGCAGTACTTC. Encoded protein: CASSHPGGGYEQYF.

The chain joins TRBV9 to TRBJ2-3; TRBD1 matches 7 bases. CDR3 size: 14 residues. The V gene end was trimmed by 4 bases and the J gene end by 3 bases; junction bases not matched to a gene: 5. CDR1 SGDLS and CDR2 YYNGEE come from the germline V gene. The CDR3 nucleotides read TGTGCCAGCAGCCTACAGGGGAGTACAGATACGCAGTATTTT. Translation: CASSLQGSTDTQYF.

The count of this clone is one. The V gene is TRBV5-4, the J gene TRBJ2-5; 8 nucleotides agree with TRBD2. The V gene's germline CDR1 is SGHNT and CDR2 YYREEE (reference sequence). The V gene end was trimmed by 4 bases and the J gene end by 5 bases; junction bases not matched to a gene: 7. The CDR3 extends over 14 amino acids. The CDR3 protein is CASSLEREWETQYF. The CDR3 nucleotides read TGTGCCAGCAGCCTAGAGCGGGAGTGGGAGACCCAGTACTTC. The whole variable domain, filled in from reference TRBV5-4 and TRBJ2-5, reads ETGVTQSPTHLIKTRGQQVTLRCSSQSGHNTVSWYQQALGQGPQFIFQYYREEENGRGNFPPRFSGLQFPNYSSELNVNALELDDSALYLCASSLEREWETQYFGPGTRLLVL.

The rearrangement uses TRBV30 and TRBJ1-2; D gene unclear. The V end lost 3 bases, the J end lost 1 base, and 27 bases lay between the germline ends. The CDR3 runs 19 residues. Germline-derived CDR1 and CDR2 are GTSNPN and SVGIG (reference sequence). The CDR3 loop reads CAWRFRRSLGSPLNYGYTF. For the CDR3, the DNA is TGTGCCTGGAGGTTTCGAAGGAGCTTAGGTAGCCCGCTTAACTATGGCTACACCTTC.

With respect to this clone: One junction end does not reproduce the germline sequence, and a read error may be involved. The gene calls are TRBV7-2 and TRBJ2-4, with TRBD2 matching 11 bases. In germline, CDR1 is SGHTA, CDR2 FQGNSA. The CDR3 consists of 16 residues. This CDR3 is CASSLAGGRAKNIQYF. The CDR3 bases are TGTGCCAGCAGTTTAGCGGGGGGGCGCGCCAAAAACATTCAGTACTTC.

J is TRBJ1-2 and V is TRBV30; TRBD1 might be the D (5 bases). V lost 1 base, J lost 8 bases, and 17 bases lay in between. Germline assignment: CDR1 GTSNPN and CDR2 SVGIG (reference sequence). CDR3 length: 14 amino acids. CDR3 bases: TGTGCCTGGAGTGGACAGAATTCACTATACGGCTACACCTTC. This encodes CAWSGQNSLYGYTF. Using reference TRBV30 and TRBJ1-2 for the parts outside the CDR3, the full variable domain is SQTIHQWPATLVQPVGSPLSLECTVEGTSNPNLYWYRQAAGRGLQLLFYSVGIGQISSEVPQNLSASRPQDRQFILSSKKLLLSDSGFYLCAWSGQNSLYGYTFGSGTRLTVV.

The chain links TRBV19 to TRBJ2-1, with D maybe TRBD1 (5 bases). V lost 3 bases to trimming and J lost 0 bases, with 9 bases between them. Germline CDR1 LNHDA, CDR2 SQIVND (reference sequence). This CDR3 spans 15 amino acids. CDR3 residues: CASSMTVSSYNEQFF. The CDR3 nucleotides read TGTGCCAGTAGTATGACAGTGAGCTCCTACAATGAGCAGTTCTTC.

The genes are TRBV24-1 and TRBJ2-2, with D possibly matching TRBD1 (6 bases). The germline V and J ends were trimmed by 3 bases and 0 bases, with 13 bases remaining between them. CDR1 is KGHDR and CDR2 is SFDVKD in the germline V gene. The CDR3 extends over 17 amino acids. The CDR3 spells CATSDPQGHANTGELFF. CDR3 nucleotide sequence: TGTGCCACCAGTGATCCACAGGGACACGCGAACACCGGGGAGCTGTTTTTT.

This chain uses TRBV7-2 with TRBJ2-3; TRBD2 might be the D (6 bases). The CDR3 is made up of 13 amino acids. Germline CDR1 SGHTA, CDR2 FQGNSA. With 4 bases removed from V and 1 base from J, the gap between germline ends came to 6 bases. The CDR3: CASSWRGTDTQYF. The CDR3 DNA reads TGTGCCAGCAGCTGGAGGGGCACAGATACGCAGTATTTT.

CDR3 DNA: TGTGCCAGCAGTCCCGGGACAGGGTGGGTCAATGAGCAGTTCTTC. Protein sequence: CASSPGTGWVNEQFF. This chain connects TRBV6-5 to TRBJ2-1; the match to TRBD1 covers 9 bases. Trimming cost V 5 bases and J 6 bases; bases outside gene matches: 8. CDR1 is MNHEY, CDR2 SVGAGI, per germline. The CDR3 runs to 15 residues.

V and J are TRBV6-6 and TRBJ1-3, with TRBD1 as a possible D gene (5 bases). V lost 5 bases and J lost 4, with 15 bases in between. This CDR3 is 15 amino acids long. Per the germline V gene, CDR1 is MNHNY and CDR2 is SVGAGI (reference sequence). The CDR3 here is CASSGNRFSGNTIYF. CDR3 nucleotides: TGTGCCAGCAGTGGCAACAGGTTCTCCGGAAACACCATATATTTT.

The chain carries TRBV6-5 and TRBJ1-1; 11 bases align to TRBD1. Germline V gene sequence: CDR1 MNHEY, CDR2 SVGAGI. The CDR3 consists of 15 residues. Germline trimming cut 5 bases from V and 3 bases from J; bases unmatched to any gene: 5. The CDR3 protein is CASSPRTGGHTEAFF. The CDR3 nucleotides are TGTGCCAGCAGTCCGCGGACAGGGGGCCACACTGAAGCTTTCTTT.